The rows below give T cell receptor beta chains drawn from one sample of a study of regulatory T cells in long-lasting Graves disease. TCRdb redid the calling of the multiplex PCR reads with MiXCR, one entry per CDR3 protein. The repertoire has 700,000 or so distinct CDR3 sequences, around 30% of them found once; the top ten carry about 40%. The sample in question was peripheral blood mononuclear cells (PBMCs), obtained when the disease was refractory, from a patient treated with antithyroid drugs. These receptors were obtained from a female donor with Graves disease. Each CDR3 is given with its conserved first and last residue.

TRBV15 CATSRGRTSGLNVLTF
TRBV28 CASMATRGQGGNQPQHF
TRBV3-1 CASSQEGRGNLPQHF
TRBV6-1 CASSTRGDYEQYF
TRBV10-3 CASSYFSNVYGYTF
TRBV5-4 CASSLEQGGEKLFF
TRBV11-2 CASSLGSAGLDTQYF
TRBV11-2 CASTPTGELFF
TRBV30 CAWSEPYRTLWGQGLGYTF
TRBV11-2 CASRHNPPYGSSYEQYF
TRBV20-1 CSASPRSGSLATNEKLFF